This TCR beta chain was retrieved from a study of blood T cell repertoires in COVID-19 (dated by TCRdb to 2019 to 2021). In terms of the full investigation: Collaborator samples came from the United States, Italy and Spain and covered acute and convalescent phases of COVID-19. Where available, HLA class I and class II types were taken from metadata supplied by the sample provider and were not determined by assay-based typing. The material from the prospective study consisted of cDNA or gDNA derived from T cells, B-cell-depleted T cells, or PBMCs. The repertoires were released in a freely available public database meant as a resource for research on the immune response to SARS-CoV-2. Sample metadata almost always included a de-identified subject ID, COVID-19 status, age in years and sex. The dataset comprised deeply sampled blood TCRbeta repertoires from subjects exposed to, actively infected with, or recovered from COVID-19. The samples were drawn from two sources: the first 160 participants of the ongoing ImmuneRACE study, and 1,200 or so subjects contributed by 6 global collaborators.

TCRbeta CDR3 regions were amplified from genomic DNA by means of the immunoSEQ Assay, a bias-controlled multiplex PCR. The source study handled its data this way. Nucleated cell counts per sample were estimated from amplification of reference gene primers within the assay. Sequence reads were collapsed and filtered to measure the absolute abundance of every unique TCRbeta CDR3 rearrangement. Productive Simpson clonality was computed per sample as the square root of Simpson's diversity index over productive rearrangements. TCRdb took this table from immuneACCESS and kept in-frame rearrangements with V and J called. Such tables lack part of the clones; where checked against another copy, unresolved V genes explain under half of the gap, and the rest is unexplained. For V, J and clone size, that table is used; D and trimming come from the DNA. Recorded for this sample are nearly 55,000 clones; 85% to 90% of them occurred a single time. The ten largest clones capture approximately 12% of the sample.

Collaborating institutions collected whole blood in K2EDTA tubes following their own protocols. For TCRbeta analysis, collaborators shipped samples in one of three forms: frozen whole blood, isolated PBMCs, or DNA extracted from either of those sample types. Overall results and qualifications from the work: The amount of clinical and demographic metadata varied by source and participant and was provided uncurated.

V lost 3 bases and J lost 4 bases; the stretch between them is 10 bases long. The germline V gene encodes CDR1 MNHEY and CDR2 SVGAGI. From cysteine to phenylalanine, the CDR3 is 13 amino acids long. The CDR3 DNA has 39 bases and is translated from base 1. With respect to this clone: Its recognized antigen is unknown. No much larger clonotype is one base removed from it; base qualities were not supplied.

This chain joins TRBV6-5 to TRBJ2-7; the D gene is not confidently resolved. The source of this sequence is a man between 65 and 85 years old with active COVID-19. Sequencing used peripheral blood. The sequence in DNA is TGTGCCAGCAGTTATAACACGGGTTACGAGCAGTACTTC. It is translated as CASSYNTGYEQYF.